This is a list of T cell receptor beta chains from one sample in a study of cytotoxic CD8 clonotypes in ibrutinib-treated CLL. Assay used: immunoSEQ multiplex PCR; TCRdb lists only in-frame clones, some missing. Of about 130,000 clones listed, 80% to 90% are singletons. Specimen: PBMCs, collected after 24 months of ibrutinib treatment. All receptors come from a human donor with chronic lymphocytic leukemia. CDR3s include the opening cysteine and the closing phenylalanine or tryptophan. The order of the fields is clone size, J gene, V gene, D gene, CDR3 DNA, CDR3 protein. A D gene is named only where the DNA matches it firmly. Size is stated for part of the rows, as once, few or many counts, or as a class when the clone is expanded.

NA | TRBJ1-2 | TRBV6-5 | TRBD1 | TGTGCCAGCGGATCGACAGGGGGTTATGGCTACACCTTC | CASGSTGGYGYTF
few | TRBJ2-1 | TRBV6-1 | NA | TGTGCCAGCAGTTTCGGGGCGGGTGAGCAGTTCTTC | CASSFGAGEQFF
NA | TRBJ2-2 | TRBV5-4 | TRBD1 | TGCGCCAGCAGCCACAGGGGTCGGAACACCGGGGAGCTGTTTTTT | CASSHRGRNTGELFF
NA | TRBJ2-7 | TRBV5-1 | NA | TGCGCCAGCAGCTTGGTTTCCAGCGGCCCCTACGAGCAGTACTTC | CASSLVSSGPYEQYF
NA | TRBJ2-3 | TRBV15 | NA | TGTGCCACCAGAGGTCTAGCGAGCACAGATACGCAGTATTTT | CATRGLASTDTQYF
NA | TRBJ1-4 | TRBV10-2 | NA | TGCGCCAGCAGTTCGGGGGGGGCCTCAACTAATGAAAAACTGTTTTTT | CASSSGGASTNEKLFF
NA | TRBJ2-4 | TRBV4-3 | TRBD2 | TGCGCCAGCAGCGGCGGGGGGCCAGCCAAAAACATTCAGTACTTC | CASSGGGPAKNIQYF
NA | TRBJ2-1 | TRBV18 | NA | TGTGCCAGCTCGCCCAGACAGAGCAATGAGCAGTTCTTC | CASSPRQSNEQFF
NA | TRBJ1-4 | TRBV5-1 | NA | TGCGCCAGCAGCTTGCGGGGACGGGGGGAAAAACTGTTTTTT | CASSLRGRGEKLFF
NA | TRBJ1-2 | TRBV29-1 | NA | TGCAGCGTATACCCGACCCGGGACGGGGCTACCAACTATGGCTACACCTTC | CSVYPTRDGATNYGYTF
NA | TRBJ2-1 | TRBV9 | TRBD1 | TGTGCCAGCAGCGGACAGGGGGCAAGTTCTCGGGAGCAGTTCTTC | CASSGQGASSREQFF
NA | TRBJ2-7 | TRBV5-4 | TRBD1 | TGTGCCAGCAGCACTATGACAGGGGGGGCCTACGAGCAGTACTTC | CASSTMTGGAYEQYF
NA | TRBJ1-3 | TRBV19 | NA | TGTGCCAGTAGCAAGACAGGCGCTGGAAACACCATATATTTT | CASSKTGAGNTIYF
NA | TRBJ2-1 | TRBV5-4 | NA | TGTGCCAGCAGCTTGGGGTCGGGTAGGGGCTACAATGAGCAGTTCTTC | CASSLGSGRGYNEQFF
NA | TRBJ1-4 | TRBV7-9 | NA | TGTGCCAGCAGCTTAGGGGGTCCAATAATGTTTTTT | CASSLGGPIMFF
NA | TRBJ1-2 | TRBV11-3 | NA | TGTGCCAGCAGCTTAGCCCCCGTGGGCTATGGCTACACCTTC | CASSLAPVGYGYTF
NA | TRBJ1-2 | TRBV6-4 | NA | TGTGCCAGCAGTACGGACAGCTTTAGCTTCTATGGCTACACCTTC | CASSTDSFSFYGYTF
NA | TRBJ1-1 | TRBV7-2 | NA | TGTGCCAGCAGCCCCGCCACCCGGACTTTCTTT | CASSPATRTFF
NA | TRBJ1-2 | TRBV7-9 | TRBD1 | TGTGCCAGCAGCCCTCGGGACAGGGGGAACTATGGCTACACCTTC | CASSPRDRGNYGYTF
NA | TRBJ1-2 | TRBV19 | TRBD1 | TGTGCCAGTAGAACCGGGACAGGGGGCGGCTACACCTTC | CASRTGTGGGYTF
NA | TRBJ2-5 | TRBV5-1 | TRBD1 | TGCGCCAGCAGCCCCGGGACAGGGAACAGGCAAGAGACCCAGTACTTC | CASSPGTGNRQETQYF
NA | TRBJ1-2 | TRBV6-6 | NA | TGTGCCAGCAGTACGCGAACAGGGTCCGCTGGCTACACCTTC | CASSTRTGSAGYTF
NA | TRBJ2-7 | TRBV5-1 | TRBD1 | TGCGCCAGCAGCCCGGGACAGTCAGTCCCTTCCTACGAGCAGTACTTC | CASSPGQSVPSYEQYF
NA | TRBJ1-1 | TRBV18 | TRBD1 | TGTGCCAGCTCACCCGGGGACAGGGTCTATACTGAAGCTTTCTTT | CASSPGDRVYTEAFF
NA | TRBJ2-7 | TRBV25-1 | NA | TGTGCCAGCAGTCTCAGAGAGGGGAGGATGAGCGAGCAGTACTTC | CASSLREGRMSEQYF
NA | TRBJ1-2 | TRBV18 | NA | TGTGCCAGCTCACCGACACAGGGAAGCGGTTATGGCTACACCTTC | CASSPTQGSGYGYTF
few | TRBJ2-7 | TRBV9 | TRBD2 | TGTGCCAGCAGCGTAGGTGGCGGGGGGGACCAGTACTTC | CASSVGGGGDQYF
NA | TRBJ1-6 | TRBV5-6 | NA | TGTGCCAGCAGCTTGGGTATTCCCGGGCCTACTAATAATTCACCCCTCCACTTT | CASSLGIPGPTNNSPLHF
once | TRBJ2-1 | TRBV29-1 | NA | TGCAGCGTTCGGGACCTACCTTACAATGAGCAGTTCTTC | CSVRDLPYNEQFF
NA | TRBJ2-2 | TRBV30 | NA | TGTGCCCGGGACACCGACACCGGGGAGCTGTTTTTT | CARDTDTGELFF
once | TRBJ2-1 | TRBV7-6 | NA | TGTGCCAGCAGCTCCGAGGGGTCCTACAATGAGCAGTTCTTC | CASSSEGSYNEQFF
NA | TRBJ1-1 | TRBV11-2 | TRBD1 | TGTGCCAGCAGCTTAGAGACAGGGATTTTAGCTGAAGCTTTCTTT | CASSLETGILAEAFF
NA | TRBJ1-2 | TRBV7-8 | TRBD1 | TGTGCCAGCAGCCAGGGACAGTCGACCAACTATGGCTACACCTTC | CASSQGQSTNYGYTF
NA | TRBJ1-3 | TRBV5-1 | NA | TGCGCCAGCAGCTTGGGTACCCATGGAGGGGGCTCTGGAAACACCATATATTTT | CASSLGTHGGGSGNTIYF
NA | TRBJ1-4 | TRBV4-3 | TRBD1 | TGCGCCAGCAGCCCGACAGGGGATGCCGAAAAACTGTTTTTT | CASSPTGDAEKLFF
NA | TRBJ2-2 | TRBV7-8 | NA | TGTGCCAGCAGCTTAAGGGTGAACACCGGGGAGCTGTTTTTT | CASSLRVNTGELFF
once | TRBJ2-1 | TRBV7-7 | NA | TGTGCCAGCAGCTTAGTATATAGCAGAAGACTCAATGAGCAGTTCTTC | CASSLVYSRRLNEQFF
NA | TRBJ2-2 | TRBV2 | TRBD1 | TGTGCCAGCAGAGAGAAAGGGGGCTCCATCACCGGGGAGCTGTTTTTT | CASREKGGSITGELFF
NA | TRBJ1-3 | TRBV30 | NA | TGTGCCTGGAGTGTACGTCAGGGCATCGGTGGAAACACCATATATTTT | CAWSVRQGIGGNTIYF
NA | TRBJ2-7 | TRBV29-1 | NA | TGCAGCGTTGCGGGACACCTCTCCTACGAGCAGTACTTC | CSVAGHLSYEQYF
NA | TRBJ2-4 | TRBV7-6 | NA | TGTGCCAGCAGCTTAGACCAGGGGAAAAACATTCAGTACTTC | CASSLDQGKNIQYF
NA | TRBJ1-4 | TRBV2 | NA | TGTGCCAGCAGTCAGGACAGTATGGGCGAAAAACTGTTTTTT | CASSQDSMGEKLFF
NA | TRBJ1-1 | TRBV18 | NA | TGTGCCAGCTCACCATTAATTTCCACTGAAGCTTTCTTT | CASSPLISTEAFF
NA | TRBJ1-2 | TRBV19 | NA | TGTGCCAGTAGAGTGGGCGAGGGCTACACCTTC | CASRVGEGYTF
NA | TRBJ2-1 | TRBV11-1 | NA | TGTGCCAGCCATCCCCCGGCCAACAATGAGCAGTTCTTC | CASHPPANNEQFF